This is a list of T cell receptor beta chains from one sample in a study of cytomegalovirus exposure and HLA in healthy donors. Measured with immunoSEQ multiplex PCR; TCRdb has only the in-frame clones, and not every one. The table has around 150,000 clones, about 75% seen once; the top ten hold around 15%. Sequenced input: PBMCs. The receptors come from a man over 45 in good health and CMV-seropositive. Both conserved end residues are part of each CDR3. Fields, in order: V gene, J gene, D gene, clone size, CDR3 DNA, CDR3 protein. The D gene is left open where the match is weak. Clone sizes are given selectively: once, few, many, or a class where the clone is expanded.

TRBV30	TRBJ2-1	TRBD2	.	TGTGCCTGGAGACCAGCGGGGGGGCTCGATGAGCAGTTCTTC	CAWRPAGGLDEQFF
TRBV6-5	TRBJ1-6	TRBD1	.	TGTGCCAGCAGACAGGGGAACAATAATTCACCCCTCCACTTT	CASRQGNNNSPLHF
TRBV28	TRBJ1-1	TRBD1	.	TGTGCCAGCAGTTCCCCAGGGACAGGCTACACTGAAGCTTTCTTT	CASSSPGTGYTEAFF
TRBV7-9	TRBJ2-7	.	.	TGTGCCAGCAGCAGAGTGGACAGTCGCTACGAGCAGTACTTC	CASSRVDSRYEQYF
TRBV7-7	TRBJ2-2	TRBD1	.	TGTGCCAGCAGTTCCAGACAGGGCGACACCGGGGAGCTGTTTTTT	CASSSRQGDTGELFF
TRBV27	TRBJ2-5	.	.	TGTGCCAGCAGTTTCCTTCCGACTGGGGGGGAGACCCAGTACTTC	CASSFLPTGGETQYF
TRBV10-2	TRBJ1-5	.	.	TGCGCCAGCAGTGAGAGCAGGATACAGCCCCAGCATTTT	CASSESRIQPQHF
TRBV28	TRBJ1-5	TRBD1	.	TGTGCCAGCATCTCATCGACAGGGGGCAATCAGCCCCAGCATTTT	CASISSTGGNQPQHF
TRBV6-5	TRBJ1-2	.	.	TGTGCCAGCAGTTCCGGGACACGCTATGGCTACACCTTC	CASSSGTRYGYTF
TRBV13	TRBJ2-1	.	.	TGTGCCAGCAGCTTAATGAGCTCCTACAATGAGCAGTTCTTC	CASSLMSSYNEQFF
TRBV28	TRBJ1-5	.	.	TGTGCCAGCAGTTTCCAGGAACCCCAGCCCCAGCATTTT	CASSFQEPQPQHF
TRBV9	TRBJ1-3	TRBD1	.	TGTGCCAGCAGCGGACAGGGGGTCTCTGGAAACACCATATATTTT	CASSGQGVSGNTIYF
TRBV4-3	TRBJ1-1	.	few	TGCGCCAGCAGCCACACCCCGGGGGTGGAGAGCACTGAAGCTTTCTTT	CASSHTPGVESTEAFF
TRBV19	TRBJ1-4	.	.	TGTGCCAGTAGTGCACCAGGGTCGGTAACTAATGAAAAACTGTTTTTT	CASSAPGSVTNEKLFF